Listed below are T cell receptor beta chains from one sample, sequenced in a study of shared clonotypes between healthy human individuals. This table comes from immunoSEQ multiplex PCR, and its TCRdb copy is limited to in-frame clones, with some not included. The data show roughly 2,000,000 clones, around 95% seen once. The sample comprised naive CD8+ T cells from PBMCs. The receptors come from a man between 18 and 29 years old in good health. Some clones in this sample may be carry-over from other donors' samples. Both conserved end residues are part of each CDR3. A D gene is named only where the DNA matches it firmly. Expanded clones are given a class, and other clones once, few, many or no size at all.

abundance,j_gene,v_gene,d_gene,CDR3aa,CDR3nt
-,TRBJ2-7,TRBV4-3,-,CASSQDEGANYEQYF,TGCGCCAGCAGCCAAGATGAGGGAGCCAACTACGAGCAGTACTTC
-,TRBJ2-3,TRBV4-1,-,CASSPVRGTDTQYF,TGCGCCAGCAGCCCAGTACGAGGCACAGATACGCAGTATTTT
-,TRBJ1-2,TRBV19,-,CASSIGALGYTF,TGTGCCAGTAGTATAGGGGCCTTGGGCTACACCTTC
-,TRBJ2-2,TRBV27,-,CASSFEVLSGELFF,TGTGCCAGCAGTTTCGAGGTGCTCTCCGGGGAGCTGTTTTTT
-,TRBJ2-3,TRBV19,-,CASSIVGLTRTDTQYF,TGTGCCAGTAGTATAGTGGGCTTGACAAGGACAGATACGCAGTATTTT
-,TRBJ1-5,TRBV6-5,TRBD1,CASRDRLGQPQHF,TGTGCCAGCAGGGACAGGTTAGGTCAGCCCCAGCATTTT
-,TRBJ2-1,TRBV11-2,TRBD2,CASSSRRLAGVGNEQFF,TGTGCCAGCAGCTCGAGGCGGCTAGCGGGAGTGGGGAATGAGCAGTTCTTC
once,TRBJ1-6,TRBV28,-,CASVQSSYNSPLHF,TGTGCCAGTGTACAGAGCTCCTATAATTCACCCCTCCACTTT
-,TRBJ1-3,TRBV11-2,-,CASSLGGNTIYF,TGTGCCAGCAGCTTGGGTGGAAACACCATATATTTT
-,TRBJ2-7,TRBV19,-,CASSVGAGPAQQYF,TGTGCCAGTAGTGTGGGTGCAGGACCTGCCCAGCAGTACTTC
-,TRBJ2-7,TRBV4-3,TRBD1,CASSQSWDRGYEQYF,TGCGCCAGCAGCCAGTCCTGGGACAGGGGATACGAGCAGTACTTC
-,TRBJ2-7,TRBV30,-,CAWEEDGSYEQYF,TGTGCCTGGGAAGAGGACGGTTCCTACGAGCAGTACTTC
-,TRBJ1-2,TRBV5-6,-,CASSLAIRTGGYGYTF,TGTGCCAGCAGCTTGGCTATCCGGACGGGAGGCTATGGCTACACCTTC
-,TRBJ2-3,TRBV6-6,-,CASSPDRTDTQYF,TGTGCCAGCAGTCCGGATCGCACAGATACGCAGTATTTT
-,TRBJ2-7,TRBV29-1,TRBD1,CSVKTGALQYF,TGCAGCGTAAAGACAGGGGCCCTCCAGTACTTC
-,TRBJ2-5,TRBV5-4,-,CASTKPGEEETQYF,TGTGCCAGCACCAAACCGGGGGAGGAGGAGACCCAGTACTTC
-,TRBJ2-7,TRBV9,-,CASSDQGGEQYF,TGTGCCAGCAGCGACCAAGGGGGGGAGCAGTACTTC
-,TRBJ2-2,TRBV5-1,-,CASSLGLGNVFTGELFF,TGCGCCAGCAGCTTGGGTCTAGGGAATGTCTTTACCGGGGAGCTGTTTTTT
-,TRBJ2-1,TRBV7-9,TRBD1,CASSAGQGLGDNEQFF,TGTGCCAGCAGCGCCGGACAGGGATTAGGTGACAATGAGCAGTTCTTC
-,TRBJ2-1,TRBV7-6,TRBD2,CASSLAGTTGEQFF,TGTGCCAGCAGCTTAGCGGGGACTACCGGTGAGCAGTTCTTC
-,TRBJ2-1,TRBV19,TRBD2,CASSPRLAGASYNEQFF,TGTGCCAGTAGTCCCCGACTAGCGGGGGCCTCCTACAATGAGCAGTTCTTC
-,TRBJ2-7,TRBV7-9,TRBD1,CASSSGTGLTYEQYF,TGTGCCAGCAGCTCCGGGACAGGGCTCACCTACGAGCAGTACTTC
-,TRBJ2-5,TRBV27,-,CASSLGMVGETQYF,TGTGCCAGCAGTTTAGGTATGGTTGGCGAGACCCAGTACTTC
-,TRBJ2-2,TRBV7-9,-,CASRSMGENTGELFF,TGTGCCAGCAGGTCGATGGGGGAGAACACCGGGGAGCTGTTTTTT
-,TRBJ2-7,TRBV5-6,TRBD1,CASSLAGQVYEQYF,TGTGCCAGCAGCTTGGCCGGACAGGTTTACGAGCAGTACTTC
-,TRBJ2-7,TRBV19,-,CASSIAPTAYEQYF,TGTGCCAGTAGTATAGCGCCGACCGCCTACGAGCAGTACTTC
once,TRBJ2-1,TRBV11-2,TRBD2,CASSFSRTSAYNEQFF,TGTGCCAGCAGCTTTTCCAGGACTAGCGCATACAATGAGCAGTTCTTC
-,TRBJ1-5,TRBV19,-,CASSIGTTSNQPQHF,TGTGCCAGTAGTATCGGGACAACTAGCAATCAGCCCCAGCATTTT